This TCR beta chain was observed in a study of cytomegalovirus exposure and HLA in healthy donors. CDR3 length: 14 amino acids. The germline V gene encodes CDR1 MNHEY and CDR2 SVGAGI. Trimming took off 0 bases at V and 7 bases at J, with 10 bases between the two ends. Profiling relied on immunoSEQ multiplex PCR, and the TCRdb table lists in-frame clones only, not all of them. The profile shows about 220,000 clones, approximately 80% of them singletons. The chain links TRBV6-5 to TRBJ1-5, with D hard to call. This TCR came from a woman aged 25 to 39 in good health and CMV-seropositive. Sequenced material: PBMCs. CDR3 coding DNA: TGTGCCAGCAGTTACTCGATTACGGGGCAGCCCCAGCATTTT. Translated, it gives CASSYSITGQPQHF.